The T cell receptor (beta chain) described here comes from a study of OX40 agonist ivuxolimab in advanced cancers. Study-wide points: Clonal expansion by week 6 occurred in CD4+ and CD8+ blood T cells (at 0.1 to 3.0 mg/kg).

As concerns this clone: Its cognate antigen is unknown.

Germline assignment: CDR1 ENHRY and CDR2 SYGVKD. The CDR3 is 15 residues long. V lost 2 bases, J lost 3 bases, and 13 bases lay in between. TCRdb's table, derived via immunoSEQ multiplex PCR, lists solely in-frame clones and lacks some. The sample holds roughly 8,700 clones, 90% seen once. The receptor was derived from an adult with an advanced solid tumor such as melanoma, head and neck, liver or kidney cancer. The chain combines TRBV10-3 with TRBJ2-5, with D possibly TRBD2 on 5 matching bases. This material consisted of CD4+ or CD8+ T cells sorted from blood, taken in a trial of the OX40 agonist ivuxolimab. CDR3: CAISEGSGRKETQYF. CDR3 DNA: TGTGCCATCAGTGAGGGGAGCGGAAGGAAAGAGACCCAGTACTTC.